These 7 T cell receptor beta chains came from one sample sequenced in a study of identifying expanded T cells in peripheral blood. Here immunoSEQ multiplex PCR was the method, and the copy in TCRdb shows in-frame clones only, minus some. The table includes 75,000 to 95,000 clones, around 84% detected once. Material for sequencing was blood. These receptors all stem from a person aged 18-70 years in good health.

The chain is built from TRBV7-8 and TRBJ1-2; D ambiguous. Germline lookup yields CDR1 SGHVS and CDR2 FQNEAQ. The CDR3 extends over 17 amino acids. Trimming pared 5 bases from V and 4 bases from J, leaving 23 bases between. In DNA, the CDR3 is TGTGCCAGCAGCCTGGACGTGATTGATTGGGTGGGCTATGGCTACACCTTC. It specifies CASSLDVIDWVGYGYTF.

The chain uses TRBV5-4 and TRBJ2-7; TRBD2 matches at 12 bases. Germline V lookup: CDR1 SGHNT, CDR2 YYREEE (reference sequence). The CDR3 has 16 amino acids. V was clipped by 0 bases and J by 3 bases; unmatched bases: 4. CDR3 loop: CASSLAPTSGGYEQYF. The DNA for the CDR3 is TGTGCCAGCAGCTTGGCCCCGACTAGCGGGGGCTACGAGCAGTACTTC.

The CDR3 sequence: CASSDSRGEMAFGEQYF. DNA of the CDR3: TGTGCCAGCAGTGATTCGAGAGGGGAGATGGCATTTGGCGAGCAGTACTTC. The chain links TRBV6-1 to TRBJ2-7; the D call may be TRBD1 or TRBD2 (5 bases each). Germline V gene lookup returns CDR1 MNHNS and CDR2 SASEGT. V gave up 3 bases and J gave up 6 bases, with 24 bases separating them. The length of the CDR3 is 17 residues.

The chain combines TRBV15 with TRBJ1-6, with D unclear. Trimming took 0 bases from V and 5 from J, leaving 5 bases between them. Looked up from germline, CDR1 is LNHNV and CDR2 is YYDKDF (reference sequence). CDR3 size: 14 residues. The CDR3 DNA sequence: TGTGCCACCAGCAGAGATCAGGATAATTCACCCCTCCACTTT. Its protein product is CATSRDQDNSPLHF.

The chain links TRBV7-2 to TRBJ1-2; D may be TRBD1 (5 bases). CDR1 is SGHTA, CDR2 FQGNSA, per germline. V lost 1 base, J lost 2 bases, and 11 bases lay in between. CDR3 size: 15 residues. This CDR3 reads CASSLGTPQNYGYTF. CDR3 in DNA: TGTGCCAGCAGCTTAGGGACACCACAGAACTATGGCTACACCTTC.

The chain links TRBV5-1 to TRBJ2-1; D could derive from TRBD1 or TRBD2 (5 bases each). The CDR3 sequence is 16 residues long. V dropped 0 bases and J dropped 4 bases, with 14 bases sitting between them. Germline values: CDR1 SGHRS, CDR2 YFSETQ. CDR3 residues: CASSLGGTSYYNEQFF. The DNA for the CDR3 is TGCGCCAGCAGCTTGGGGGGGACCTCGTATTACAATGAGCAGTTCTTC.

This clone was counted a single time. CDR3: CASSLGVIRGETQYF. As DNA, the CDR3 is TGTGCCAGCAGCTTGGGGGTGATTAGAGGAGAGACCCAGTACTTC. The rearrangement uses TRBV5-4 and TRBJ2-5; D not resolved. V lost 0 bases and J 4 bases, leaving 13 bases between the germline ends. There are 15 residues in the CDR3. Germline V gives CDR1 SGHNT, CDR2 YYREEE (reference sequence).